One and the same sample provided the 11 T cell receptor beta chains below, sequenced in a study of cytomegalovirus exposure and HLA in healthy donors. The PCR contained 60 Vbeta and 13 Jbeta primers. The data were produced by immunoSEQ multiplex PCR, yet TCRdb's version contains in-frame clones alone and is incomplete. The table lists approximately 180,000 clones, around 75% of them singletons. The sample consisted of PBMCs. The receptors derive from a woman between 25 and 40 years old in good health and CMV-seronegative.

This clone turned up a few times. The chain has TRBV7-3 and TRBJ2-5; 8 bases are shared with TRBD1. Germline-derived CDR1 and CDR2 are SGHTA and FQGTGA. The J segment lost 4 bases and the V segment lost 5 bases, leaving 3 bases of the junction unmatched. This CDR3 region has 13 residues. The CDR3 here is CASSPDRGETQYF. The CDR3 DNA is TGTGCCAGCAGCCCAGACAGGGGAGAGACCCAGTACTTC.

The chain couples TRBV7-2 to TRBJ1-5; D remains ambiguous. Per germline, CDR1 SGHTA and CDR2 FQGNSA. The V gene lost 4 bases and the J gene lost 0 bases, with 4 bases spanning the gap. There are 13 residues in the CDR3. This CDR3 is CASSSNSNQPQHF. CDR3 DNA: TGTGCCAGCAGCTCTAATAGCAATCAGCCCCAGCATTTT.

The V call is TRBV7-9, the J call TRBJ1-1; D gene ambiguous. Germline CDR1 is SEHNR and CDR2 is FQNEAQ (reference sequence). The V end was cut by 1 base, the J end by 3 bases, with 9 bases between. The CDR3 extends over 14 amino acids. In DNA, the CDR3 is TGTGCCAGCAGCTTAGGTATCGGTCACACTGAAGCTTTCTTT. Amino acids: CASSLGIGHTEAFF.

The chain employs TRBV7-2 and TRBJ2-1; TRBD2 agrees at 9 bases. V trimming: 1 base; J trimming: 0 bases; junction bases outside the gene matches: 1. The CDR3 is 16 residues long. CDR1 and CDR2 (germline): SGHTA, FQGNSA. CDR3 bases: TGTGCCAGCAGCTTAGAACTAGCGGGCTCCTACAATGAGCAGTTCTTC. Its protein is CASSLELAGSYNEQFF.

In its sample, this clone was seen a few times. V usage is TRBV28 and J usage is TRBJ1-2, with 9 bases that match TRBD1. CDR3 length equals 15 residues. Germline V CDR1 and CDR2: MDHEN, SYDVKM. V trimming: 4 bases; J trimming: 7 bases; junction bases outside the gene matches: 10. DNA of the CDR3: TGTGCCAGCAGTTCCCGCGGGACAGGGTCGAGTGGCTACACCTTC. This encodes CASSSRGTGSSGYTF.

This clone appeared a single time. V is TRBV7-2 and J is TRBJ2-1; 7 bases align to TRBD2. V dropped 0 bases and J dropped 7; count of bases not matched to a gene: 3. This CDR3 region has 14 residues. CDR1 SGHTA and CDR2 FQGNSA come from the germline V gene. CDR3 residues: CASSLAGGPNEQFF. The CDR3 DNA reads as TGTGCCAGCAGCTTAGCGGGAGGGCCTAATGAGCAGTTCTTC. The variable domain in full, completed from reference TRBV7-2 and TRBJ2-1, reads GAGVSQSPSNKVTEKGKDVELRCDPISGHTALYWYRQSLGQGLEFLIYFQGNSAPDKSGLPSDRFSAERTGGSVSTLTIQRTQQEDSAVYLCASSLAGGPNEQFFGPGTRLTVL.

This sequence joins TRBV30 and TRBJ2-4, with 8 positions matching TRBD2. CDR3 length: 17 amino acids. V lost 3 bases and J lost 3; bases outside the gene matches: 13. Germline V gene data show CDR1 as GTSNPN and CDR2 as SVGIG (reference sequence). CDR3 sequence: CAWSRLPGTRGKNIQYF. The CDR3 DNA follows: TGTGCCTGGAGCCGCTTACCCGGGACTAGAGGCAAAAACATTCAGTACTTC.

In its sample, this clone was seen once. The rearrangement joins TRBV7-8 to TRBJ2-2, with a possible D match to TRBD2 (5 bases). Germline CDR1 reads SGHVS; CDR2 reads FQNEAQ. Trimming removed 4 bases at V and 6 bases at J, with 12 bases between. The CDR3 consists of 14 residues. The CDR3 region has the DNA TGTGCCAGCAGCTCAGACATGGGAGCCGGGGAGCTGTTTTTT. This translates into CASSSDMGAGELFF.

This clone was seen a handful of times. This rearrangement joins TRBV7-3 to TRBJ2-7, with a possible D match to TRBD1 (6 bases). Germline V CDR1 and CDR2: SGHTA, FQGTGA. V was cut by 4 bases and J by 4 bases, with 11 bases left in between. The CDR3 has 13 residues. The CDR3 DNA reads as TGTGCCAGCAGCTCGTCACAGGGTTACGAGCAGTACTTC. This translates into CASSSSQGYEQYF.

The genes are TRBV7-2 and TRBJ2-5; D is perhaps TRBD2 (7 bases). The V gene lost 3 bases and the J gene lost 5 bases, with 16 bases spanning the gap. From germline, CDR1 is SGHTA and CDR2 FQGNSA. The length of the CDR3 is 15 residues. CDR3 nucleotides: TGTGCCAGCAGCTTGGGTGCGAGGGGGGGGGAGACCCAGTACTTC. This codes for CASSLGARGGETQYF.

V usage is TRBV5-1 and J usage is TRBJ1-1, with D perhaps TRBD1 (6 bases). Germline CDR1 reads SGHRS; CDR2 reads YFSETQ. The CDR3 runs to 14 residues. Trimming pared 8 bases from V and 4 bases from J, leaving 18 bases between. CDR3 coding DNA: TGCGCCAGTAGGGGGGGGGTTAAGGGCACTGAAGCTTTCTTT. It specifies CASRGGVKGTEAFF.